The 10 T cell receptor beta chains in this list originate from one sample, sequenced in a study of memory CD4+ T cells and cytomegalovirus serostatus. Single viable CD3+CD4+CD8-CD45RO+ cells were sorted as the memory CD4+ T cells. Assay: immunoSEQ multiplex PCR; the TCRdb copy retains only in-frame clones and omits some. The sample comprises roughly 53,000 clones, around 81% of which are singletons, and 1.5% to 2% rests with the top ten. Sequencing input: memory CD4+ T cells from blood. The receptors were sampled from an adult in good health and CMV-seronegative.

The chain joins TRBV5-1 to TRBJ2-3; 8 nucleotides line up with TRBD2. After removal of 0 bases from V and 0 bases from J, the junction contained 3 bases not matched to a gene. Germline V gene lookup returns CDR1 SGHRS and CDR2 YFSETQ. The CDR3 has 16 amino acids. The CDR3 loop reads CASSLDGGGSTDTQYF. The CDR3 DNA reads as TGCGCCAGCAGCTTGGACGGCGGGGGGAGCACAGATACGCAGTATTTT.

The chain employs TRBV6-1 and TRBJ1-5; D may be TRBD1 (5 bases). From germline, CDR1 is MNHNS and CDR2 SASEGT. This CDR3 is built from 15 residues. The germline V and J ends were trimmed by 0 bases and 6 bases, with 12 bases remaining between them. CDR3 coding DNA: TGTGCCAGCAGTGAAGCGGGAGGGGTGAGTCAGCCCCAGCATTTT. Translation: CASSEAGGVSQPQHF.

V is TRBV7-6 and J is TRBJ1-1; D is uncertain. This CDR3 comprises 13 residues. CDR1 and CDR2 from the germline V gene are SGHVS and FNYEAQ. The V and J ends lost 5 bases and 2 bases respectively, with 9 bases between them. In DNA, the CDR3 is TGTGCCAGCAGCGCCGATCTAAACACTGAAGCTTTCTTT. It yields the protein CASSADLNTEAFF.

The chain carries TRBV7-2 and TRBJ1-1, with D unclear. The CDR3 sequence is 13 residues long. V lost 2 bases and J 6 bases, leaving 10 bases between the germline ends. Germline V gene data show CDR1 as SGHTA and CDR2 as FQGNSA. This CDR3 reads CASSLLRRAEAFF. CDR3 nucleotide sequence: TGTGCCAGCAGCTTATTACGGAGGGCTGAAGCTTTCTTT.

About this clone itself: At one end, the junction sequence differs from germline, possibly due to a read error. The V call is TRBV18, the J call TRBJ1-2; the D gene is possibly TRBD1 (6 bases). Germline loops: CDR1 KGHSH, CDR2 LQKENI. The CDR3 runs 15 residues. In nucleotides, the CDR3 is TGTGCCAGCACACCGGTCCTACAGGGCAACTATGGCTACACCTTC. Translating gives CASTPVLQGNYGYTF.

The rearrangement joins TRBV7-8 to TRBJ1-6; the match to TRBD1 covers 7 bases. CDR3 size: 16 residues. J gave up 7 bases and V 3 bases, and 9 bases lay outside the gene matches. Germline CDR1 is SGHVS and CDR2 is FQNEAQ. CDR3 residues: CASSLERGGWNSPLHF. CDR3 nucleotide sequence: TGTGCCAGCAGCTTGGAAAGAGGGGGCTGGAATTCACCCCTCCACTTT.

The CDR3 region has the DNA TGTGCCAGCAGCTTGGATTCCTTTGGGGGGCGTCGGACTGAAGCTTTCTTT. It codes for CASSLDSFGGRRTEAFF. This chain joins TRBV5-5 and TRBJ1-1; a possible D gene is TRBD1 (6 bases). The CDR3 is 17 amino acids. V was trimmed by 0 bases and J by 5 bases, leaving 20 bases between them. Germline V gene data show CDR1 as SGHKS and CDR2 as YYEKEE (reference sequence).

There are many counts of this clone. V is TRBV7-9 and J is TRBJ1-2; 7 bases agree with TRBD1. Germline lookup yields CDR1 SEHNR and CDR2 FQNEAQ (reference sequence). CDR3 length: 15 amino acids. V was pared by 5 bases and J by 0 bases, with 6 bases of the junction left unmatched. CDR3 sequence: CASSAGTVSNYGYTF. CDR3 sequence (DNA): TGTGCCAGCAGCGCTGGGACAGTATCTAACTATGGCTACACCTTC. Filled out from reference TRBV7-9 and TRBJ1-2, the complete variable domain reads DTGVSQNPRHKITKRGQNVTFRCDPISEHNRLYWYRQTLGQGPEFLTYFQNEAQLEKSRLLSDRFSAERPKGSFSTLEIQRTEQGDSAMYLCASSAGTVSNYGYTFGSGTRLTVV.

The CDR3: CASSSNRVSVTEAFF. DNA of the CDR3: TGTGCCAGCAGCTCAAACAGGGTTTCGGTCACTGAAGCTTTCTTT. This chain joins TRBV7-9 and TRBJ1-1; D is perhaps TRBD1 (6 bases). Germline assignment: CDR1 SEHNR and CDR2 FQNEAQ (reference sequence). This CDR3 contains 15 residues. The V and J ends lost 4 bases and 4 bases respectively, with 16 bases between them.

The chain employs TRBV2 and TRBJ1-1; a possible D gene is TRBD1 (6 bases). The CDR3 runs to 15 residues. Per the germline V gene, CDR1 is SNHLY and CDR2 is FYNNEI. The ends were cut back, 4 bases at V and 5 bases at J, with 17 bases in the middle. The CDR3 loop reads CASSGPRGAETEAFF. CDR3 DNA sequence: TGTGCCAGCAGTGGGCCGCGGGGGGCAGAGACTGAAGCTTTCTTT.